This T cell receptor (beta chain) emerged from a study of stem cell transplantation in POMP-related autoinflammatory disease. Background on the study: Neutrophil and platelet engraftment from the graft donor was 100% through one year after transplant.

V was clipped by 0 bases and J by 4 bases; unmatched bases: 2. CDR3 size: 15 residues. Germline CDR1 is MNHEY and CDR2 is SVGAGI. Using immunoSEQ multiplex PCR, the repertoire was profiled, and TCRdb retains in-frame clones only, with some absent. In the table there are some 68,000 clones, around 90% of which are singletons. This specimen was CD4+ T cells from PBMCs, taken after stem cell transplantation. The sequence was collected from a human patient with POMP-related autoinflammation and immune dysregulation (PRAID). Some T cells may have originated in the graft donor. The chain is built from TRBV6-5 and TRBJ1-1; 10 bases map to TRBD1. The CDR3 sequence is CASSYSGQGITEAFF. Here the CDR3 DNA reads TGTGCCAGCAGTTACTCGGGACAGGGGATCACTGAAGCTTTCTTT.